What follows are 32 T cell receptor beta chains derived from one specimen sequenced in a study of T cell repertoires in cytomegalovirus infection. These TCRs' antigens remain unknown. In TCRdb, the reads were re-called with MiXCR into one record per CDR3 protein. The sample has approximately 500,000 distinct CDR3 sequences, 25% to 35% seen once. Sequenced material: cultured PBMCs, taken from culture after CMV antigen stimulation. These receptors all stem from a human donor in good health (CMV status not recorded). Some clones in this sample may be carry-over from other donors' samples.

This clonotype was counted at least ten times. The chain recombines TRBV7-2 with TRBJ2-7; possibly TRBD2 for D (5 bases). The CDR3 runs to 14 residues. Germline V CDR1 and CDR2: SGHTA, FQGNSA. The germline V and J ends were trimmed by 9 bases and 6 bases, with 21 bases remaining between them. CDR3 protein: CASARGGLTSEQYF. CDR3 in DNA: TGTGCCAGTGCTCGTGGCGGGTTAACCTCCGAGCAGTACTTC.

This clonotype was detected only a few times. The rearrangement uses TRBV12-3 or TRBV12-4 and TRBJ1-2, with 10 bases aligning to TRBD1. The CDR3 contains 15 residues. J lost 3 bases, V lost 6 bases, and 7 bases had no gene match. DNA for the CDR3: TGTGCCAGCAGGCCCGACAGGGGGCGCGACTATGGCTACACCTTC. The encoded protein is CASRPDRGRDYGYTF.

This chain links TRBV11-3 with TRBJ2-2; maybe TRBD1 (6 bases). Trimming left V 5 bases short and J 7 bases short, with 14 bases between. CDR1 and CDR2 (germline): SGHNT, YENEEA. The CDR3 length is 14 residues. The CDR3 coding sequence is TGTGCCAGCAGCCCTCATACAGGGATCGGGGAGCTGTTTTTT. Amino acid sequence: CASSPHTGIGELFF.

This clonotype was seen only a few times. The rearrangement uses TRBV28 and TRBJ2-7; no firm D call. CDR3 size: 14 residues. Germline CDR1 MDHEN, CDR2 SYDVKM. Deletions cut 6 bases from V and 2 bases from J, with 14 bases between. CDR3 nucleotide sequence: TGTGCCAGCAGCGCCGTCATTTCTCCCTACGAGCAGTACTTC. Its protein product is CASSAVISPYEQYF. Filled out from reference TRBV28 and TRBJ2-7, the complete variable domain reads DVKVTQSSRYLVKRTGEKVFLECVQDMDHENMFWYRQDPGLGLRLIYFSYDVKMKEKGDIPEGYSVSREKKERFSLILESASTNQTSMYLCASSAVISPYEQYFGPGTRLTVT.

In its sample, this clonotype was seen a few times. V usage is TRBV27 and J usage is TRBJ2-1; 14 bases line up with TRBD2. Germline V CDR1 and CDR2: MNHEY, SMNVEV (reference sequence). With V trimmed by 6 bases and J by 12 bases, 10 bases remained unmatched. This CDR3 has 15 amino acids. CDR3 bases: TGTGCCAGCAGCAGTACCGGGACTAGCGGGAGACTGCAGTTCTTC. Its protein product is CASSSTGTSGRLQFF.

In this sample, this clonotype turned up a few times. The chain combines TRBV29-1 with TRBJ2-1, with 14 bases fitting TRBD2. V shed 6 bases, J shed 0 bases, and the junction held 4 bases outside the gene matches. This CDR3 is built from 16 residues. Germline values: CDR1 SQVTM, CDR2 ANQGSEA. The CDR3 bases are TGCAGCGTGGGGGGGACTAGCGGGAGCTCCTACAATGAGCAGTTCTTC. Encoded protein: CSVGGTSGSSYNEQFF.

The chain uses TRBV24-1 and TRBJ1-5; 11 bases fit TRBD1. The CDR3 is 15 amino acids. Per the germline V gene, CDR1 is KGHDR and CDR2 is SFDVKD. Trimming at V came to 4 bases and at J to 4 bases, leaving 2 bases not matched to a gene. The CDR3 nucleotides read TGTGCCACCAGTGAGGGGACAGGGGGGAATCAGCCCCAGCATTTT. Its protein is CATSEGTGGNQPQHF.

The chain has TRBV7-2 and TRBJ2-1; possibly TRBD2 for D (5 bases). The CDR3 contains 12 residues. Trimming pared 5 bases from V and 6 bases from J, leaving 8 bases between. The germline V gene has CDR1 SGHTA and CDR2 FQGNSA. This CDR3 is CASSLTSNEQFF. CDR3 sequence (DNA): TGTGCCAGCAGCCTTACTAGCAATGAGCAGTTCTTC.

Points on this clonotype: Germline is not matched at one junction end, which may reflect a read error. This rearrangement joins TRBV7-2 to TRBJ2-7; D may be TRBD2 (5 bases). This CDR3 is 10 amino acids long. The V gene's germline CDR1 is SGHTA and CDR2 FQGNSA. CDR3 amino acids: CASSLPSHHF. CDR3 DNA sequence: TGTGCCAGCAGCTTACCTAGCCACCACTTC.

This clonotype has only a few counts. This chain connects TRBV11-3 to TRBJ1-1; TRBD1 might be the D (5 bases). The germline CDR1 and CDR2 sequences are SGHNT and YENEEA. This CDR3 is 12 amino acids long. V was shortened by 6 bases and J by 9 bases, with 14 bases between the two germline ends. The CDR3 DNA reads TGTGCCAGCAGGCCCGGGACGGGAAAAGCTTTCTTT. Its translation is CASRPGTGKAFF.

The table lists this clonotype with a few counts. The rearrangement links TRBV6-2 or TRBV6-3 to TRBJ2-7, with D perhaps TRBD2 (5 bases). The length of the CDR3 is 13 residues. V was cut by 8 bases and J by 3 bases, with 14 bases left in between. The V gene's germline CDR1 is MNHEY and CDR2 SVGEGT. The CDR3 sequence: CASRAPAGYEQYF. The DNA for the CDR3 is TGTGCCAGCCGAGCCCCGGCGGGCTACGAGCAGTACTTC.

Only a few counts were recorded for this clonotype. The chain is built from TRBV5-1 and TRBJ2-1; 8 bases are a match to TRBD2. Per germline, CDR1 SGHRS and CDR2 YFSETQ. The CDR3 covers 17 residues. J gave up 2 bases and V 0 bases, and 7 bases lay outside the gene matches. As DNA, the CDR3 is TGCGCCAGCAGCTTGGTGAGCGGGAGCTCCACCTACAATGAGCAGTTCTTC. It is translated as CASSLVSGSSTYNEQFF.

The chain couples TRBV6-1 to TRBJ2-1, with 14 bases identical to TRBD2. CDR3 size: 15 residues. With V trimmed by 5 bases and J by 9 bases, 6 bases remained unmatched. Germline V lookup: CDR1 MNHNS, CDR2 SASEGT. The chain's CDR3 is CASSPTSGRAGEQFF. The CDR3 DNA reads TGTGCCAGCAGTCCGACTAGCGGGAGGGCCGGTGAGCAGTTCTTC.

In its sample, this clonotype was seen a few times. The chain uses TRBV9 and TRBJ1-4; D is undetermined. Trimming left V 0 bases short and J 11 bases short, with 14 bases between. The germline gives CDR1 SGDLS, CDR2 YYNGEE. This CDR3 region has 14 residues. The DNA for the CDR3 is TGTGCCAGCAGCGTAGGTTCAGGTATGAAGAAACTGTTTTTT. This codes for CASSVGSGMKKLFF.

This clonotype was seen a few times. The chain joins TRBV6-2 or TRBV6-3 to TRBJ2-1, with TRBD2 as a possible D gene (6 bases). V was trimmed by 0 bases and J by 9 bases, leaving 18 bases between them. The CDR3 totals 16 residues. Per the germline V gene, CDR1 is MNHEY and CDR2 is SVGEGT. The CDR3: CASSYSPYGSGVEQFF. The CDR3 DNA follows: TGTGCCAGCAGTTACTCACCTTACGGGTCGGGGGTTGAGCAGTTCTTC.

This clonotype came up a few times. The chain joins TRBV6-2 or TRBV6-3 to TRBJ2-7; 8 bases agree with TRBD2. This CDR3 has 13 amino acids. The junction had 6 bases not matched to a gene; V was cut back by 6 bases and J by 5 bases. Germline lookup yields CDR1 MNHEY and CDR2 SVGEGT. Here the CDR3 reads CASRPGGSHEQYV. The CDR3 DNA follows: TGTGCCAGCAGGCCGGGAGGGTCCCACGAGCAGTACGTC.

The genes are TRBV20-1 and TRBJ2-1; the match to TRBD2 covers 7 bases. The CDR3 length is 14 residues. CDR1 and CDR2 from the germline V gene are DFQATT and SNEGSKA (reference sequence). V lost 4 bases to trimming and J lost 6 bases; unmatched junction nucleotides: 9. The CDR3 bases are TGCAGTGCTACCCCGGGACTACTTATCAATGAGCAGTTCTTC. This gives the protein CSATPGLLINEQFF.

This chain links TRBV25-1 with TRBJ2-6; TRBD1 is a possible D gene (6 bases). The CDR3 consists of 17 residues. From germline, CDR1 is MGHDK and CDR2 SYGVNS. V was cut by 5 bases and J by 1 base, with 15 bases left in between. The CDR3: CASSSNRAWSGANVLTF. The CDR3, as DNA: TGTGCCAGCAGTAGTAACAGGGCCTGGTCTGGGGCCAACGTCCTGACTTTC.

The chain couples TRBV7-2 to TRBJ1-1; D is ambiguous. V lost 5 bases, J lost 1 base, and 17 bases lay in between. The germline V gene encodes CDR1 SGHTA and CDR2 FQGNSA. The CDR3 covers 16 residues. The CDR3 nucleotides are TGTGCCAGCAGCCTCAACCTGCCTGGAGGGAACACTGAAGCTTTCTTT. It is translated as CASSLNLPGGNTEAFF.

This chain connects TRBV12-3 or TRBV12-4 to TRBJ2-7, with a possible D match to TRBD2 (6 bases). Trimming took 3 bases from V and 5 from J, leaving 11 bases between them. The CDR3 has 13 residues. The CDR3 nucleotides are TGTGCCAGCAGTTTTCGGGGGTCCGACGAGCAGTACTTC. Protein sequence: CASSFRGSDEQYF.

V gene TRBV6-2 or TRBV6-3 combines with J gene TRBJ2-2; D is perhaps TRBD1 or TRBD2 (7 bases each). Germline CDR1 MNHEY, CDR2 SVGEGT. The length of the CDR3 is 17 residues. Trimming left V 8 bases short and J 0 bases short, with 19 bases between. The chain's CDR3 is CASRRQGGAANTGELFF. CDR3 DNA sequence: TGTGCCAGCCGCAGGCAGGGGGGGGCCGCGAACACCGGGGAGCTGTTTTTT.

V and J are TRBV20-1 and TRBJ1-5; no reliable D call. This CDR3 is built from 12 residues. Germline V CDR1 and CDR2: DFQATT, SNEGSKA (reference sequence). Trimming shortened V by 6 bases and J by 6 bases, and 12 bases separated the two germline ends. This chain's CDR3 is CSARSGSQPQHF. CDR3 DNA sequence: TGCAGTGCGAGGTCGGGCTCTCAGCCCCAGCATTTT.

This chain uses TRBV28 with TRBJ2-2; D is uncertain. The CDR3 covers 15 residues. The V gene lost 7 bases and the J gene lost 8 bases, with 20 bases spanning the gap. CDR1 is MDHEN, CDR2 SYDVKM, per germline. CDR3 region: CASNPGAASMGELFF. The CDR3 DNA is TGTGCCAGCAACCCAGGTGCGGCCTCCATGGGGGAGCTGTTTTTT.

This chain links TRBV7-8 with TRBJ2-3; D is undetermined. This CDR3 region has 15 residues. V lost 0 bases to trimming and J lost 2 bases, with 9 bases between them. Per germline, CDR1 SGHVS and CDR2 FQNEAQ. CDR3 in DNA: TGTGCCAGCAGCTTAGCCGATCACCTCACAGATACGCAGTATTTT. Encoded protein: CASSLADHLTDTQYF.

The rearrangement links TRBV7-2 to TRBJ1-3; 8 bases are shared with TRBD1. The germline CDR1 and CDR2 sequences are SGHTA and FQGNSA. V lost 2 bases and J lost 3; bases outside the gene matches: 6. The CDR3 sequence is 16 residues long. CDR3 sequence: CASSLNGQGVGNTIYF. CDR3 coding DNA: TGTGCCAGCAGCTTAAATGGACAGGGTGTTGGAAACACCATATATTTT.

The chain joins TRBV19 to TRBJ2-1; TRBD2 matches 8 bases. CDR1 is LNHDA, CDR2 SQIVND, per germline (reference sequence). V gave up 3 bases and J gave up 3 bases; unmatched junction bases: 4. This CDR3 region has 15 residues. The CDR3 sequence is CASSIDSGVYNEQFF. CDR3 DNA sequence: TGTGCCAGTAGTATCGATAGCGGGGTCTACAATGAGCAGTTCTTC.

This clonotype appeared many times. The rearrangement uses TRBV7-2 and TRBJ2-1; the D call may be TRBD1 or TRBD2 (5 bases each). The CDR3 runs 15 residues. The V gene lost 1 base and the J gene lost 3 bases, with 10 bases spanning the gap. CDR1 SGHTA and CDR2 FQGNSA come from the germline V gene. CDR3 coding DNA: TGTGCCAGCAGCTTAGGGACTCAGGGCTACAATGAGCAGTTCTTC. Residues: CASSLGTQGYNEQFF.

This clonotype was observed a few times. The chain uses TRBV7-2 and TRBJ2-2, with D perhaps TRBD1 or TRBD2 (6 bases each). Germline V gene data show CDR1 as SGHTA and CDR2 as FQGNSA. V was cut by 5 bases and J by 5 bases, with 12 bases left in between. CDR3 length: 14 residues. The CDR3 DNA is TGTGCCAGCAGCCAGCGGAGGGGGACCGGGGAGCTGTTTTTT. Residues: CASSQRRGTGELFF.

This clonotype was seen a few times. The rearrangement joins TRBV12-3 or TRBV12-4 to TRBJ1-2; unclear D gene. This CDR3 is 15 amino acids long. Trimming removed 6 bases at V and 3 bases at J, with 17 bases between. The CDR3 loop is CASSQTGRADYGYTF. For the CDR3, the DNA is TGTGCCAGCAGCCAAACTGGACGGGCTGACTATGGCTACACCTTC.

The genes are TRBV7-6 and TRBJ1-2; the match to TRBD1 covers 8 bases. Germline CDR1 and CDR2: SGHVS and FNYEAQ. The CDR3 extends over 15 amino acids. V gave up 5 bases and J gave up 3 bases; unmatched junction bases: 8. CDR3 DNA sequence: TGTGCCAGCAGCCCCCACAACAGGGGGGACTATGGCTACACCTTC. This gives the protein CASSPHNRGDYGYTF.

This clonotype has a handful of counts. This sequence joins TRBV6-2 or TRBV6-3 and TRBJ2-7; D is unclear. The CDR3 covers 16 residues. CDR1 and CDR2 from the germline V gene are MNHEY and SVGEGT. The V and J ends lost 0 bases and 3 bases respectively, with 15 bases between them. The CDR3 region has the DNA TGTGCCAGCAGTTACTCGAGGCTTGAAGGGATCTACGAGCAGTACGTC. This encodes CASSYSRLEGIYEQYV.

This clonotype showed up just a few times. This chain joins TRBV28 and TRBJ1-6, with 8 bases aligning to TRBD1. V shed 5 bases and J 9 bases; nucleotides not matched to a gene: 9. Per the germline V gene, CDR1 is MDHEN and CDR2 is SYDVKM. CDR3 length equals 15 residues. CDR3 bases: TGTGCCAGCAGTGGTCGGCAGGGGGCCCGTTCACCCCTCCACTTT. Its protein product is CASSGRQGARSPLHF.